At least ten counts were recorded for the clone carrying this TCR beta chain. Its target is not known. The source of the sample is a study of T cells after yellow fever vaccination. Study findings and constraints: Clonotypes appearing in both CD4 and CD8 compartments existed, and their share was small. Abundant clonotypes from the bulk population could contaminate FACS-sorted repertoires.

TCRdb re-derived calls from the 5' RACE reads in MiXCR, one entry per CDR3 protein. Of 150,000 to 200,000 distinct CDR3 sequences in the sample, 6% to 7.5% were seen once. The clonotype comes from a man younger than 35 who received the YFV17D yellow fever vaccine. Source: CD4+ T cells sorted from PBMCs, taken around 5 days after the first yellow fever vaccination.

CDR3 nucleotide sequence: TGCAGCGTAACGGGGTACTATGGCTACACCTTC. Residues: CSVTGYYGYTF. The chain is built from TRBV29-1 and TRBJ1-2; D is unresolved. The CDR3 consists of 11 residues. Germline V gene data show CDR1 as SQVTM and CDR2 as ANQGSEA. V was trimmed by 6 bases and J by 3 bases, leaving 8 bases between them.